Below, 15 T cell receptor beta chains from the same sample are listed, as sequenced in a study of blood T cell repertoires in COVID-19. Sequencing was performed with immunoSEQ multiplex PCR; in TCRdb, only in-frame clones are kept and a portion is missing. Among about 270,000 clones listed, 75% to 90% were seen once. What was sequenced was PBMCs or T cells enriched from blood (not recorded which). These receptors were collected from a woman aged 25 to 45 with acute COVID-19.

The genes are TRBV2 and TRBJ2-4; no clear D. The CDR3 sequence is 13 residues long. Trimming took 1 base from V and 5 from J, leaving 6 bases between them. Germline-derived CDR1 and CDR2 are SNHLY and FYNNEI. The chain's CDR3 is CASSEDSQNIQYF. The CDR3 bases are TGTGCCAGCAGTGAAGACAGTCAAAACATTCAGTACTTC.

In nucleotides, the CDR3 is TGTGCCAGCAGCTTGATATGGGACACCGGCTACAATGAGCAGTTCTTC. This gives the protein CASSLIWDTGYNEQFF. The J gene is TRBJ2-1, the V gene TRBV5-5; tentatively, D is TRBD1 (6 bases). Germline assignment: CDR1 SGHKS and CDR2 YYEKEE (reference sequence). The CDR3 spans 16 residues. V lost 1 base and J lost 3, with 14 bases in between.

This clone was picked up a small number of times. V usage is TRBV7-2 and J usage is TRBJ1-1; the D is unclear. CDR1 and CDR2 (germline): SGHTA, FQGNSA. The length of the CDR3 is 11 residues. The V gene lost 5 bases and the J gene lost 2 bases, with 3 bases spanning the gap. CDR3 bases: TGTGCCAGCAGCCTCAACACTGAAGCTTTCTTT. This encodes CASSLNTEAFF.

CDR3 sequence: CASHTEGSGGYEQYF. CDR3 DNA sequence: TGTGCCAGCCACACGGAGGGGAGCGGGGGATACGAGCAGTACTTC. V usage is TRBV28 and J usage is TRBJ2-7; 8 bases are shared with TRBD2. This CDR3 has 15 amino acids. V lost 8 bases and J lost 4; bases outside the gene matches: 13. CDR1 and CDR2 (germline): MDHEN, SYDVKM.

The V gene is TRBV28, the J gene TRBJ2-2; 9 bases are shared with TRBD1. The CDR3 consists of 18 residues. Germline V gene sequence: CDR1 MDHEN, CDR2 SYDVKM. V shed 5 bases, J shed 6 bases, and the junction held 16 bases outside the gene matches. The CDR3 protein is CASSPISWDRVGPGELFF. Here the CDR3 DNA reads TGTGCCAGCAGTCCAATTTCTTGGGACAGGGTTGGTCCCGGGGAGCTGTTTTTT.

The chain has TRBV19 and TRBJ1-4; D uncertain. Looked up from germline, CDR1 is LNHDA and CDR2 is SQIVND (reference sequence). CDR3 size: 13 residues. V was shortened by 7 bases and J by 7 bases, with 13 bases between the two germline ends. The CDR3 region has the DNA TGTGCCAGTACCCTTGCGGGTGGTGAAAAACTGTTTTTT. It yields the protein CASTLAGGEKLFF.

Worth noting for this clone: Other nucleotide sequences in the sample specify the same CDR3. The chain couples TRBV6-1 to TRBJ1-4; tentative D call: TRBD1 (5 bases). From germline, CDR1 is MNHNS and CDR2 SASEGT. The CDR3 extends over 15 amino acids. V shed 3 bases and J shed 0 bases, with 8 bases lying between them. CDR3 sequence: CASSDDRATNEKLFF. The CDR3 DNA reads TGTGCCAGCAGTGACGACAGAGCAACTAATGAAAAACTGTTTTTT.

J is TRBJ1-5 and V is TRBV28; possibly TRBD1 for D (5 bases). CDR1 and CDR2 from the germline V gene are MDHEN and SYDVKM. V gave up 4 bases and J gave up 1 base, with 11 bases separating them. The CDR3 runs to 15 residues. The DNA of the CDR3 is TGTGCCAGCAGTTCCCTCGACAGAAGCAATCAGCCCCAGCATTTT. Translated: CASSSLDRSNQPQHF.

The CDR3 bases are TGTGCCAGCAGTTTAACCGGTAAACTAGCCAAAAACATTCAGTACTTC. Translation: CASSLTGKLAKNIQYF. This sequence joins TRBV28 and TRBJ2-4, with D uncertain. Germline V gene sequence: CDR1 MDHEN, CDR2 SYDVKM. This CDR3 is 16 amino acids long. V was trimmed by 2 bases and J by 0 bases, leaving 11 bases between them.

The V call is TRBV3-1 (or the pseudogene TRBV3-2), the J call TRBJ1-5; 8 positions match TRBD1. The CDR3 consists of 15 residues. Trimming took 5 bases from V and 4 from J; bases not matched to a gene: 7. The V gene's germline CDR1 is LGHDT and CDR2 YNNKEL (reference sequence). The CDR3 coding sequence is TGTGCCAGCAGCGATGGGAGACAGGGGAATCAGCCCCAGCATTTT. It translates to CASSDGRQGNQPQHF.

The count of this clone is one. The chain links TRBV29-1 to TRBJ2-2; D gene unclear. CDR1 and CDR2 from the germline V gene are SQVTM and ANQGSEA. Trimming removed 2 bases at V and 8 bases at J, with 12 bases between. This CDR3 spans 13 amino acids. In DNA form, the CDR3 reads TGCAGCGTTGAAAAGCCCTTTGTAGGGGAGCTGTTTTTT. Translating it yields CSVEKPFVGELFF.

V is TRBV7-3 and J is TRBJ2-5; D perhaps matches TRBD2 (7 bases). The V end was cut by 4 bases, the J end by 5 bases, with 14 bases between. CDR1 and CDR2 (germline): SGHTA, FQGTGA. This CDR3 comprises 14 residues. CDR3 in DNA: TGTGCCAGCAGCTCAGGACTAGGGGGGGAGACCCAGTACTTC. Translating gives CASSSGLGGETQYF.

This clone was seen only a few times. The V gene is TRBV19, the J gene TRBJ1-5, with D unresolved. This CDR3 has 13 residues. Per germline, CDR1 LNHDA and CDR2 SQIVND (reference sequence). V gave up 1 base and J gave up 4 bases, with 5 bases separating them. The CDR3 loop reads CASSIGPNQPQHF. The DNA of the CDR3 is TGTGCCAGTAGTATAGGGCCTAATCAGCCCCAGCATTTT.

The chain has TRBV7-6 and TRBJ2-3; D uncertain. This CDR3 is built from 15 residues. V dropped 5 bases and J dropped 0 bases, with 12 bases sitting between them. Germline V CDR1 and CDR2: SGHVS, FNYEAQ. The CDR3 loop reads CASSGSSTSTDTQYF. DNA for the CDR3: TGTGCCAGCAGCGGTAGCTCTACTAGCACAGATACGCAGTATTTT.

V usage is TRBV4-2 and J usage is TRBJ1-1; tentatively, D is TRBD1 (5 bases). The length of the CDR3 is 14 residues. Trimming stripped 5 bases from V and 1 base from J, with 11 bases between. The germline gives CDR1 LGHNA, CDR2 YNFKEQ. CDR3 DNA: TGTGCCAGCAGCTACGGGGGATCGAACACTGAAGCTTTCTTT. It translates to CASSYGGSNTEAFF.